The 32 T cell receptor beta chains below come from one sample, sequenced in a study of T cells in Graves' hyperthyroidism and ophthalmopathy. Authors of the study amplified TCR beta CDR3 regions from RNA transcripts. Primed by the HTBI set, a first-round RT-PCR was run on the TCR CDR3. TCRdb processed the multiplex PCR reads anew with MiXCR; each CDR3 protein has one entry. The profile shows a few hundred thousand distinct CDR3 sequences, approximately 15% of them singletons. The specimen was blood. The receptors stem from a woman in her twenties or thirties with Graves' hyperthyroidism.

This clonotype occurred a few times. CDR3 sequence (DNA): TGCGCCAGCAGCGGGGGGCTGGGGAACTATGGCTACACCTTC. Protein product: CASSGGLGNYGYTF. V is TRBV5-1 and J is TRBJ1-2; weak D call: TRBD1 (6 bases). CDR3 size: 14 residues. Germline V gene data show CDR1 as SGHRS and CDR2 as YFSETQ. V lost 4 bases, J lost 2 bases, and 12 bases lay in between.

This clonotype was counted many times. This rearrangement joins TRBV20-1 to TRBJ1-5; tentatively, D is TRBD1 (5 bases). Germline-derived CDR1 and CDR2 are DFQATT and SNEGSKA (reference sequence). Between the trimmed V and J ends, which lost 7 bases and 3 bases, there was a span of 10 bases. The CDR3 covers 12 residues. The CDR3 loop is CSGAGPNQPQHF. In nucleotides, the CDR3 is TGCAGTGGGGCAGGGCCCAATCAGCCCCAGCATTTT.

This clonotype was counted many times. The V and J genes are TRBV2 and TRBJ1-3; 7 bases are shared with TRBD1. J lost 0 bases, V lost 7 bases, and 9 bases had no gene match. There are 16 residues in the CDR3. CDR1 and CDR2 from the germline V gene are SNHLY and FYNNEI. The CDR3 nucleotides read TGTGCCAGCACGGGGACAGCCCAACTCTCTGGAAACACCATATATTTT. This codes for CASTGTAQLSGNTIYF.

The chain is built from TRBV6-5 and TRBJ2-2; possibly TRBD1 for D (5 bases). This CDR3 is built from 16 residues. The V gene's germline CDR1 is MNHEY and CDR2 SVGAGI. V was trimmed by 0 bases and J by 6 bases, leaving 14 bases between them. DNA of the CDR3: TGTGCCAGCAGTTACTCTCCAGGGAATGTCGCCGGGGAGCTGTTTTTT. Its translation: CASSYSPGNVAGELFF.

Written as DNA, the CDR3 is TGTGCCAGTAGTATAGATCTCTGGGCAGGGTACAATCAGCCCCAGCATTTT. Its translation is CASSIDLWAGYNQPQHF. This sequence joins TRBV19 and TRBJ1-5; a weak D match, TRBD1 (5 bases). Looked up from germline, CDR1 is LNHDA and CDR2 is SQIVND (reference sequence). This CDR3 region has 17 residues. The germline V and J ends were trimmed by 0 bases and 3 bases, with 15 bases remaining between them.

This clonotype was counted a few times. The chain couples TRBV24-1 to TRBJ2-3; TRBD2 might be the D (6 bases). CDR1 and CDR2 (germline): KGHDR, SFDVKD. This CDR3 contains 16 residues. Trimming pared 3 bases from V and 2 bases from J, leaving 14 bases between. CDR3 sequence (DNA): TGTGCCACCAGTGATCCCAGCGGGCCCCTCACAGATACGCAGTATTTT. It yields the protein CATSDPSGPLTDTQYF.

The table lists this clonotype with many counts. The V gene is TRBV2, the J gene TRBJ2-2, with no clear D. The CDR3 spans 13 residues. Germline V gene data show CDR1 as SNHLY and CDR2 as FYNNEI. V lost 7 bases and J 0 bases, leaving 6 bases between the germline ends. The CDR3 protein is CASTDANTGELFF. The CDR3 DNA is TGTGCCAGCACCGACGCGAACACCGGGGAGCTGTTTTTT.

This clonotype was found many times. The chain joins TRBV5-1 to TRBJ2-5; D assignment may be TRBD1 or TRBD2 (5 bases each). The germline CDR1 and CDR2 sequences are SGHRS and YFSETQ. Trimming shortened V by 0 bases and J by 2 bases, and 14 bases separated the two germline ends. The CDR3 is 16 amino acids. This CDR3 reads CASSLGLGTVQETQYF. CDR3 bases: TGCGCCAGCAGCTTGGGGTTGGGGACGGTACAAGAGACCCAGTACTTC.

The chain employs TRBV20-1 and TRBJ2-3; TRBD1 might be the D (6 bases). Trimming removed 6 bases from V and 3 bases from J, with 19 bases in between. The CDR3 consists of 15 residues. Germline CDR1 and CDR2: DFQATT and SNEGSKA (reference sequence). The CDR3 spells CSANPQGFATDTQYF. DNA of the CDR3: TGCAGTGCGAATCCTCAGGGGTTCGCGACAGATACGCAGTATTTT.

This clonotype was observed many times. The V call is TRBV20-1, the J call TRBJ2-1; tentatively, D is TRBD1 or TRBD2 (5 bases each). The CDR3 extends over 13 amino acids. Germline assignment: CDR1 DFQATT and CDR2 SNEGSKA (reference sequence). Trimming removed 3 bases from V and 8 bases from J, with 14 bases in between. CDR3 protein: CSASSGADDEQFF. CDR3 DNA sequence: TGCAGTGCTAGTTCCGGGGCGGACGATGAGCAGTTCTTC.

This clonotype was observed a few times. The V and J genes are TRBV5-6 and TRBJ1-1; D remains ambiguous. Between the trimmed V and J ends, which lost 4 bases and 8 bases, there was a span of 12 bases. Germline assignment: CDR1 SGHDT and CDR2 YYEEEE. The CDR3 totals 12 residues. CDR3 bases: TGTGCCAGCAGCCGTGAAGGGCCCGAAGCTTTCTTT. Encoded protein: CASSREGPEAFF.

This clonotype showed up many times. The V gene is TRBV6-1, the J gene TRBJ2-3; unclear D gene. This CDR3 spans 16 amino acids. From germline, CDR1 is MNHNS and CDR2 SASEGT. V lost 5 bases to trimming and J lost 0 bases, with 15 bases between them. The CDR3 DNA reads as TGTGCCAGCAGTTATAGGGCGGCAGCCAGCACAGATACGCAGTATTTT. Protein product: CASSYRAAASTDTQYF.

The DNA of the CDR3 is TGCAGTGCCAATCGCGACAGGACGATAGACAAAAACATTCAGTACTTC. This sequence encodes CSANRDRTIDKNIQYF. The gene calls are TRBV20-1 and TRBJ2-4; tentative D call: TRBD1 (6 bases). The V and J ends lost 6 bases and 3 bases respectively, with 21 bases between them. The germline CDR1 and CDR2 sequences are DFQATT and SNEGSKA (reference sequence). The CDR3 is 16 residues long.

At least ten counts were recorded for this clonotype. V usage is TRBV27 and J usage is TRBJ2-7; the match to TRBD2 covers 9 bases. With V trimmed by 5 bases and J by 4 bases, 9 bases remained unmatched. Germline lookup yields CDR1 MNHEY and CDR2 SMNVEV (reference sequence). The CDR3 length is 15 residues. Here the CDR3 DNA reads TGTGCCAGCAGTATACAACCGGGACTAGCTTACGAGCAGTACTTC. This codes for CASSIQPGLAYEQYF.

This clonotype was counted between two and nine times. The rearrangement uses TRBV5-1 and TRBJ2-3; D might be TRBD2 (5 bases). Germline-derived CDR1 and CDR2 are SGHRS and YFSETQ. V was clipped by 0 bases and J by 2 bases, with 10 bases between them. The CDR3 length is 15 residues. The CDR3 DNA follows: TGCGCCAGCAGCTTGGAGGGAGTAACCACAGATACGCAGTATTTT. Amino acids: CASSLEGVTTDTQYF.

The V call is TRBV11-2, the J call TRBJ2-6, with TRBD1 as a possible D gene (6 bases). The CDR3 sequence is 15 residues long. Per the germline V gene, CDR1 is SGHAT and CDR2 is FQNNGV. Trimming removed 0 bases from V and 3 bases from J, with 6 bases in between. In DNA, the CDR3 is TGTGCCAGCAGCTTAGAGGGACATGGGGCCAACGTCCTGACTTTC. This encodes CASSLEGHGANVLTF.

This clonotype was found a few times. The rearrangement links TRBV19 to TRBJ2-3, with D unclear. Between the trimmed V and J ends, which lost 2 bases and 5 bases, there was a span of 11 bases. This CDR3 has 14 amino acids. Germline V gene lookup returns CDR1 LNHDA and CDR2 SQIVND (reference sequence). CDR3 DNA sequence: TGTGCCAGTAGTATACGGAAGTTTGGAGATACGCAGTATTTT. It encodes CASSIRKFGDTQYF.

The chain recombines TRBV11-2 with TRBJ2-7; the match to TRBD1 covers 9 bases. Germline V gives CDR1 SGHAT, CDR2 FQNNGV. J gave up 5 bases and V 1 base, and 9 bases lay outside the gene matches. The CDR3 consists of 16 residues. The CDR3 bases are TGTGCCAGCAGCTTAGTTGGACAGGGGAGGGCTAACGAGCAGTACTTC. This gives the protein CASSLVGQGRANEQYF.

This clonotype was recorded many times. The V gene is TRBV7-9, the J gene TRBJ2-1; 9 nucleotides match TRBD2. Losses at the gene ends were 5 bases for V and 2 bases for J; bases not matched to a gene: 13. Germline lookup yields CDR1 SEHNR and CDR2 FQNEAQ (reference sequence). CDR3 length equals 18 residues. In DNA form, the CDR3 reads TGTGCCAGCAGCACCGAAGTGGCGCGGGAGGGCCCCTACAATGAGCAGTTCTTC. As protein: CASSTEVAREGPYNEQFF.

This clonotype appeared many times. The V call is TRBV12-3 or TRBV12-4, the J call TRBJ2-7; D possibly corresponds to TRBD2 (7 bases). Trimming removed 5 bases at V and 6 bases at J, with 17 bases between. The CDR3 extends over 14 amino acids. The CDR3 nucleotides are TGTGCCAGCAGTCCCAGGGGAGGGTTAGGCGAGCAGTACTTC. Amino acids: CASSPRGGLGEQYF.

In its sample, this clonotype was seen many times. CDR3 sequence (DNA): TGCGCCAGCAGCCGGTTCAGCAGTCCAAACTACGAGCAGTACTTC. This sequence encodes CASSRFSSPNYEQYF. The rearrangement uses TRBV4-1 and TRBJ2-7, with unresolved D. The CDR3 is 15 residues long. Germline lookup yields CDR1 MGHRA and CDR2 YSYEKL. V was cut by 4 bases and J by 3 bases, with 16 bases left in between.

This clonotype was picked up many times. The gene calls are TRBV20-1 and TRBJ2-7; TRBD2 matches 10 bases. The J segment lost 2 bases and the V segment lost 1 base, leaving 5 bases of the junction unmatched. The germline gives CDR1 DFQATT, CDR2 SNEGSKA (reference sequence). This CDR3 has 15 amino acids. Here the CDR3 reads CSARVAGGNPYEQYF. CDR3 DNA sequence: TGCAGTGCTAGAGTAGCGGGAGGAAATCCCTACGAGCAGTACTTC.

This clonotype was counted between two and nine times. CDR3 bases: TGTGCCAGCAAAAACACCGGGCAAGAGACCCAGTACTTC. This gives the protein CASKNTGQETQYF. J is TRBJ2-5 and V is TRBV12-3 or TRBV12-4, with D unresolved. Trimming stripped 7 bases from V and 2 bases from J, with 11 bases between. This CDR3 has 13 amino acids.

This clonotype has just a few counts. The chain couples TRBV4-1 to TRBJ2-3; D tentatively fits TRBD1 or TRBD2 (5 bases each). Germline CDR1 reads MGHRA; CDR2 reads YSYEKL. There are 16 residues in the CDR3. The germline V and J ends were trimmed by 0 bases and 0 bases, with 10 bases remaining between them. In DNA form, the CDR3 reads TGCGCCAGCAGCCAAGATGAGGGGCGTAGCACAGATACGCAGTATTTT. This gives the protein CASSQDEGRSTDTQYF.

This clonotype came up a few times. This chain connects TRBV12-3 or TRBV12-4 to TRBJ2-5; possible D gene TRBD2, 6 bases. The V end lost 6 bases, the J end lost 5 bases, and 19 bases lay between the germline ends. The CDR3 contains 15 residues. CDR3 bases: TGTGCCAGCAGCTGGGGGTTCCCGGGAGTCGAGACCCAGTACTTC. Protein sequence: CASSWGFPGVETQYF.

The rearrangement uses TRBV28 and TRBJ1-6, with D uncertain. This CDR3 is 13 amino acids long. V lost 5 bases, J lost 9 bases, and 11 bases lay in between. CDR1 is MDHEN and CDR2 is SYDVKM in the germline V gene. This CDR3 is CASSATITSPLHF. The CDR3 region has the DNA TGTGCCAGCAGTGCAACCATTACTTCACCCCTCCACTTT.

The table lists this clonotype with a few counts. J is TRBJ2-5 and V is TRBV11-2; unclear D gene. CDR1 is SGHAT, CDR2 FQNNGV, per germline. Trimming pared 2 bases from V and 8 bases from J, leaving 18 bases between. The CDR3 extends over 15 amino acids. The CDR3 bases are TGTGCCAGCAGCTTAACAACAACAGAATCGGCTACCCAGTACTTC. Its translation: CASSLTTTESATQYF.

There are a few counts of this clonotype. The genes are TRBV6-6 and TRBJ1-2; D gene ambiguous. Looked up from germline, CDR1 is MNHNY and CDR2 is SVGAGI (reference sequence). The CDR3 covers 15 residues. V was shortened by 0 bases and J by 0 bases, with 8 bases between the two germline ends. CDR3: CASSYSKPTNYGYTF. In DNA form, the CDR3 reads TGTGCCAGCAGTTACTCAAAACCGACTAACTATGGCTACACCTTC.

This clonotype was recorded many times. The genes are TRBV28 and TRBJ2-1; D gene unclear. The germline gives CDR1 MDHEN, CDR2 SYDVKM. V lost 2 bases to trimming and J lost 0 bases, with 8 bases between them. The CDR3 covers 15 residues. CDR3 nucleotides: TGTGCCAGCAGTTTAAACTTATACTCCTACAATGAGCAGTTCTTC. The encoded protein is CASSLNLYSYNEQFF.

The table lists this clonotype with many counts. J is TRBJ2-1 and V is TRBV27, with D unclear. The germline V gene has CDR1 MNHEY and CDR2 SMNVEV (reference sequence). The CDR3 runs 15 residues. V was pared by 5 bases and J by 4 bases, with 15 bases between. The CDR3 DNA follows: TGTGCCAGCAGTCGGATGGTAGTTGGTTACAATGAGCAGTTCTTC. It codes for CASSRMVVGYNEQFF.

This chain's CDR3 is CASSLVPGSSSYEQYF. DNA for the CDR3: TGCGCCAGCAGCTTGGTCCCCGGTTCCAGCTCCTACGAGCAGTACTTC. The chain recombines TRBV5-1 with TRBJ2-7, with D hard to call. This CDR3 comprises 16 residues. V lost 0 bases to trimming and J lost 0 bases, with 13 bases between them. Per the germline V gene, CDR1 is SGHRS and CDR2 is YFSETQ.

This clonotype was observed at least ten times. Germline and junction disagree at one end, which may indicate a read error. The DNA for the CDR3 is TGTGCAAGCACCGGACAGGGGGCGGGGGACTATGGCTACACCTTC. Amino acids: CASTGQGAGDYGYTF. The gene calls are TRBV2 and TRBJ1-2; TRBD1 matches at 11 bases. CDR3 length equals 15 residues. The germline CDR1 and CDR2 sequences are SNHLY and FYNNEI.